Listed below are T cell receptor beta chains from one sample, sequenced in a study of blood T cells in healthy people across ages. Via MiXCR, TCRdb re-called the 5' RACE reads, giving one row per CDR3 protein. The data show around 1.5 million distinct CDR3 sequences, 59% seen once. Sequencing was performed on blood. The receptors here all came from a young man in good health. CDR3s include the opening cysteine and the closing phenylalanine or tryptophan. The order of the fields is V gene, clone size, CDR3 length, J gene, D gene, CDR3 protein. D genes are given only for firm matches. Expanded clones get a size class; other rows say once, few or many, or leave the size out.

TRBV20-1	.	13	TRBJ2-7	.	CSARTGLGYEQYF
TRBV4-3	.	17	TRBJ2-7	TRBD1	CASSQSSWTGGNYEQYF
TRBV5-1	few	14	TRBJ2-4	.	CASSELQVGGIQYF
TRBV6-2/TRBV6-3	few	17	TRBJ2-1	TRBD1	CASSLILGTGSMNEQFF
TRBV3-1	.	13	TRBJ1-2	TRBD1	CASSKPGGYGYTF
TRBV4-1	few	14	.	.	CASSPPGVATEQYF
TRBV11-2	.	15	TRBJ1-2	.	CASRQAGPLGYGYTF
TRBV11-2	.	16	TRBJ2-2	TRBD1	CASRSVQGADTGELFF
TRBV20-1	.	15	TRBJ2-3	.	CSASPAQRYTDTQYF
TRBV20-1	.	17	TRBJ2-7	.	CSAIPPANRIAPYEQYF
TRBV11-2	few	16	TRBJ2-7	TRBD2	CASSFLAGGTSYEQYF
TRBV24-1	.	15	TRBJ2-3	.	CATSELGGRTDTQYF
TRBV29-1	once	15	TRBJ2-3	TRBD2	CSVDLGLAGTDTQYF
TRBV6-2/TRBV6-3	few	14	TRBJ1-2	.	CASSLPTDTYGYTF
TRBV20-1	.	11	TRBJ2-7	.	CSARKLDEQYF
TRBV9	.	17	TRBJ2-7	TRBD1	CASSGRLDRVRNYEQYF
TRBV7-9	.	12	TRBJ2-7	.	CASSVERYEQYF
TRBV5-1	few	14	TRBJ2-7	.	CASSLGTPNYEQYF
TRBV13	.	14	TRBJ1-2	.	CASSLAGDNYGYTF
TRBV20-1	.	13	TRBJ1-4	.	CSAQGLANEKLFF
TRBV5-6	.	16	TRBJ1-6	.	CASSAGGAVYNSPLHF
TRBV2	.	14	TRBJ1-1	TRBD1	CASSPDRTNTEAFF
TRBV20-1	.	12	TRBJ1-2	.	CSALLRIYGYTF
TRBV9	.	11	TRBJ1-2	.	CASSAKGGYTF
TRBV4-1	.	16	TRBJ2-3	.	CASSQTGSVFTDTQYF
TRBV4-1	.	15	TRBJ1-5	.	CASRHTPGDDQPQHF
TRBV3-1	few	15	TRBJ2-5	.	CASSPPGTSQETQYF
TRBV15	.	16	TRBJ1-2	.	CATSRIGGATNYGYTF
TRBV20-1	.	17	TRBJ1-6	.	CSAPFLEGSSYNSPLHF
TRBV10-3	few	14	TRBJ2-3	TRBD1	CAISPTGAADTQYF
TRBV2	.	13	TRBJ2-1	TRBD2	CANRDYSYNEQFF
TRBV7-9	.	15	TRBJ1-2	TRBD1	CASSRMTGLRDGYTF